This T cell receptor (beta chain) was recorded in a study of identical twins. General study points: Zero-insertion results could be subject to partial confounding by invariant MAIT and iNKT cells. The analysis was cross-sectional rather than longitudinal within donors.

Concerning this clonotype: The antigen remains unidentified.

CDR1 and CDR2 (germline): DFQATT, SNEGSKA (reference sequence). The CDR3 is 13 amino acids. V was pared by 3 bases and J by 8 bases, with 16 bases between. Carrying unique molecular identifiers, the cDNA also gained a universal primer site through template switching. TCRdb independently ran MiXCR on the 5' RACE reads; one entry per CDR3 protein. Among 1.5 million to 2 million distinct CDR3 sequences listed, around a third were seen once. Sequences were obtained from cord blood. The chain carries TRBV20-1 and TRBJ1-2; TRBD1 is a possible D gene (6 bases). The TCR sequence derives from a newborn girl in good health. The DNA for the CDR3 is TGCAGTGCTAGGCCCAGGGGACGAGGGGGCTACACCTTC. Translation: CSARPRGRGGYTF.